This passage covers 24 T cell receptor beta chains from one sample sequenced in a study of shared clonotypes between healthy human individuals. Sequencing used immunoSEQ multiplex PCR; TCRdb keeps in-frame clones, though not all of them. The profile shows about 2.1 million clones, over 85% of them singletons. CD45RO-negative cells were positively selected for CCR7, leaving out terminally differentiated effector memory CD45RA+ cells. The specimen was naive CD8+ T cells from PBMCs. All receptors derive from a man aged 18 to 29 in good health. Some clones in this sample may be carry-over from other donors' samples.

The V and J genes are TRBV12-2 and TRBJ1-1. TRBV12-2 is listed as a pseudogene. This CDR3 comprises 14 residues. This CDR3 reads CASRLAKGNTEAFF. The DNA of the CDR3 is TGTGCAAGTCGCTTAGCGAAGGGGAACACTGAAGCTTTCTTT.

The chain couples TRBV27 to TRBJ1-5, with D unclear. This CDR3 has 12 amino acids. In germline, CDR1 is MNHEY, CDR2 SMNVEV (reference sequence). The V end was cut by 6 bases, the J end by 3 bases, with 6 bases between. CDR3 loop: CASSHPNQPQHF. As DNA, the CDR3 is TGTGCCAGCAGCCACCCCAATCAGCCCCAGCATTTT.

The CDR3: CATQGAGRETQYF. The DNA of the CDR3 is TGTGCCACCCAGGGGGCGGGGAGGGAGACCCAGTACTTC. This chain uses TRBV10-3 with TRBJ2-5; 8 bases are a match to TRBD1. CDR3 size: 13 residues. V was clipped by 10 bases and J by 5 bases; unmatched bases: 9. The germline V gene encodes CDR1 ENHRY and CDR2 SYGVKD.

This chain links TRBV9 with TRBJ2-2; 9 nucleotides agree with TRBD1. The germline V gene encodes CDR1 SGDLS and CDR2 YYNGEE. Trimming took 4 bases from V and 7 from J; bases not matched to a gene: 8. The CDR3 is 15 residues long. The CDR3 protein is CASSPGTGKGGELFF. CDR3 coding DNA: TGTGCCAGCAGCCCCGGGACAGGGAAGGGCGGGGAGCTGTTTTTT. Supplemented by reference TRBV9 and TRBJ2-2, the full variable domain reads DSGVTQTPKHLITATGQRVTLRCSPRSGDLSVYWYQQSLDQGLQFLIQYYNGEERAKGNILERFSAQQFPDLHSELNLSSLELGDSALYFCASSPGTGKGGELFFGEGSRLTVL.

This clone was observed a handful of times. The CDR3, as DNA: TGTGCCATCAGTGAATTTGCCCATCAGCCCCAGCATTTT. It yields the protein CAISEFAHQPQHF. V usage is TRBV10-3 and J usage is TRBJ1-5; D not certain. Trimming cost V 3 bases and J 5 bases, with 8 bases left between them. Germline lookup yields CDR1 ENHRY and CDR2 SYGVKD. The CDR3 is 13 residues long.

CDR3 sequence reads: CASSQGTGSTEAFF. Written as DNA, the CDR3 is TGTGCCAGCAGCCAGGGGACAGGGAGCACTGAAGCTTTCTTT. V and J are TRBV5-5 and TRBJ1-1, with TRBD1 identical over 9 bases. There are 14 residues in the CDR3. The germline V gene encodes CDR1 SGHKS and CDR2 YYEKEE (reference sequence). V lost 4 bases and J lost 4; bases outside the gene matches: 5.

The rearrangement joins TRBV25-1 to TRBJ1-2; a weak D match, TRBD1 (6 bases). The CDR3 covers 15 residues. With 0 bases removed from V and 8 bases from J, the gap between germline ends came to 16 bases. Germline CDR1 is MGHDK and CDR2 is SYGVNS. Here the CDR3 reads CASSEYGSGARGYTF. The CDR3 bases are TGTGCCAGCAGTGAATATGGTTCAGGGGCGCGGGGCTACACCTTC.

V is TRBV6-5 and J is TRBJ1-1; perhaps TRBD1 as D (5 bases). CDR3 length: 14 amino acids. CDR1 and CDR2 (germline): MNHEY, SVGAGI. The germline V and J ends were trimmed by 5 bases and 2 bases, with 12 bases remaining between them. The CDR3 region is CASSAGTGNTEAFF. The DNA for the CDR3 is TGTGCCAGCAGTGCCGGGACGGGCAACACTGAAGCTTTCTTT.

CDR3 sequence (DNA): TGTGCCAGCAGCATACTCGCCGATGGGGGAATCCCTTGGTACGAGCAGTACTTC. Its translation: CASSILADGGIPWYEQYF. The chain links TRBV27 to TRBJ2-7; D might be TRBD1 or TRBD2, each matching 5 bases. This CDR3 has 18 residues. The germline gives CDR1 MNHEY, CDR2 SMNVEV (reference sequence). The germline V and J ends were trimmed by 6 bases and 4 bases, with 28 bases remaining between them.

This chain connects TRBV2 to TRBJ2-3, with TRBD2 as a possible D gene (5 bases). Between the trimmed V and J ends, which lost 6 bases and 1 base, there was a span of 11 bases. Germline V gene sequence: CDR1 SNHLY, CDR2 FYNNEI. This CDR3 is built from 14 residues. This CDR3 is CASRAGLRTDTQYF. CDR3 sequence (DNA): TGTGCCAGCAGGGCCGGACTCCGCACAGATACGCAGTATTTT.

The rearrangement links TRBV7-9 to TRBJ2-3, with TRBD2 matching over 7 bases. The CDR3 extends over 16 amino acids. Germline lookup yields CDR1 SEHNR and CDR2 FQNEAQ (reference sequence). Losses at the gene ends were 8 bases for V and 0 bases for J; bases not matched to a gene: 11. The CDR3 region is CASGNTGTKSTDTQYF. As DNA, the CDR3 is TGTGCCAGCGGAAATACCGGGACTAAGAGCACAGATACGCAGTATTTT.

The J gene is TRBJ2-3, the V gene TRBV11-2, with 11 bases lining up with TRBD1. The CDR3 has 16 residues. Losses at the gene ends were 1 base for V and 4 bases for J; bases not matched to a gene: 4. CDR1 is SGHAT and CDR2 is FQNNGV in the germline V gene. CDR3 in amino acids: CASSLAPGQGADTQYF. In nucleotides, the CDR3 is TGTGCCAGCAGCTTAGCCCCGGGACAGGGGGCAGATACGCAGTATTTT.

The genes are TRBV27 and TRBJ2-1; the D gene is possibly TRBD2 (7 bases). From germline, CDR1 is MNHEY and CDR2 SMNVEV (reference sequence). Trimming took off 8 bases at V and 5 bases at J, with 19 bases between the two ends. This CDR3 is built from 15 residues. The CDR3 coding sequence is TGTGCCAGCGGGGGGGGCGGACTTATCCACAATGAGCAGTTCTTC. Translation: CASGGGGLIHNEQFF.

This clone appeared once. Other DNA sequences from this sample encode an identical CDR3 as well. The chain joins TRBV10-1 to TRBJ2-7; D gene uncertain. This CDR3 has 12 residues. In germline, CDR1 is WNHNN, CDR2 SYGVQD (reference sequence). The germline V and J ends were trimmed by 2 bases and 1 base, with 3 bases remaining between them. CDR3 coding DNA: TGCGCCAGCAGTGAGGGGTCCTACGAGCAGTACTTC. Its translation: CASSEGSYEQYF.

The chain couples TRBV4-1 to TRBJ1-2; TRBD1 aligns across 7 bases. This CDR3 has 14 amino acids. J gave up 3 bases and V 4 bases, and 5 bases lay outside the gene matches. Germline CDR1 MGHRA, CDR2 YSYEKL. The CDR3 reads CASSPDRNDYGYTF. In DNA form, the CDR3 reads TGCGCCAGCAGCCCGGACAGGAACGACTATGGCTACACCTTC.

Remarks on this clone: This sample includes further DNA sequences coding for the same CDR3. This sequence joins TRBV7-6 and TRBJ2-7, with D unresolved. Trimming took off 3 bases at V and 2 bases at J, with 8 bases between the two ends. Germline V gene lookup returns CDR1 SGHVS and CDR2 FNYEAQ. The CDR3 is 13 amino acids. In DNA form, the CDR3 reads TGTGCCAGCAGCTTTGGAACGGCCTACGAGCAGTACTTC. Translation gives CASSFGTAYEQYF.

The chain joins TRBV6-4 to TRBJ2-1, with TRBD2 identical over 11 bases. Germline CDR1 reads MRHNA; CDR2 reads SNTAGT. The V segment lost 8 bases and the J segment 3 bases; nucleotides outside the gene matches: 3. CDR3 size: 14 residues. The CDR3 reads CASGGLAGYNEQFF. The CDR3 DNA reads TGTGCCAGCGGTGGACTAGCGGGCTACAATGAGCAGTTCTTC.

The chain employs TRBV5-4 and TRBJ2-1; D unclear. Germline CDR1 and CDR2: SGHNT and YYREEE (reference sequence). This CDR3 comprises 18 residues. Trimming cost V 5 bases and J 1 base, with 22 bases left between them. The CDR3 spells CASRDESFWTDSYNEQFF. The CDR3 DNA follows: TGTGCCAGCAGGGACGAGTCCTTCTGGACGGATTCCTACAATGAGCAGTTCTTC.

This rearrangement joins TRBV4-2 to TRBJ2-5; TRBD2 matches 12 bases. J was trimmed by 1 base and V by 4 bases; bases with no gene match: 7. This CDR3 is built from 17 residues. Per germline, CDR1 LGHNA and CDR2 YNFKEQ. The CDR3 protein is CASSPPGLAGPQETQYF. The CDR3 bases are TGTGCCAGCAGCCCGCCCGGACTAGCGGGGCCCCAAGAGACCCAGTACTTC.

The J gene is TRBJ2-1, the V gene TRBV9, with 7 bases that match TRBD1. The J segment lost 2 bases and the V segment lost 0 bases, leaving 5 bases of the junction unmatched. This CDR3 has 16 amino acids. Germline V lookup: CDR1 SGDLS, CDR2 YYNGEE. The CDR3: CASSVARDRAYNEQFF. The CDR3 coding sequence is TGTGCCAGCAGCGTAGCGAGAGACAGGGCCTACAATGAGCAGTTCTTC.

As regards this clone: The same CDR3 also results from other DNA sequences found in this sample. This chain uses TRBV27 with TRBJ1-4; tentative D call: TRBD1 (5 bases). The CDR3 runs to 14 residues. The germline V gene encodes CDR1 MNHEY and CDR2 SMNVEV (reference sequence). V was pared by 2 bases and J by 2 bases, with 6 bases between. The CDR3: CASSLAGTNEKLFF. The CDR3 DNA sequence: TGTGCCAGCAGTTTAGCAGGGACTAATGAAAAACTGTTTTTT. Full variable domain (outside the CDR3, taken from reference TRBV27 and TRBJ1-4): EAQVTQNPRYLITVTGKKLTVTCSQNMNHEYMSWYRQDPGLGLRQIYYSMNVEVTDKGDVPEGYKVSRKEKRNFPLILESPSPNQTSLYFCASSLAGTNEKLFFGSGTQLSVL.

This clone was detected only once. The V and J genes are TRBV5-1 and TRBJ2-7; 9 positions match TRBD1. V lost 2 bases to trimming and J lost 1 base; unmatched junction nucleotides: 7. The germline CDR1 and CDR2 sequences are SGHRS and YFSETQ. CDR3 length: 16 amino acids. The chain's CDR3 is CASSLQGAEDSYEQYF. CDR3 DNA: TGCGCCAGCAGCTTACAGGGGGCGGAAGATTCCTACGAGCAGTACTTC.

V is TRBV7-8 and J is TRBJ2-5; 9 nucleotides line up with TRBD1. The CDR3 totals 15 residues. CDR1 SGHVS and CDR2 FQNEAQ come from the germline V gene. Trimming took 4 bases from V and 3 from J; bases not matched to a gene: 6. This CDR3 is CASSYGTGLEETQYF. The CDR3 DNA is TGTGCCAGCAGCTACGGGACAGGGTTGGAAGAGACCCAGTACTTC. The full variable domain, in which reference TRBV7-8 and TRBJ2-5 provide the parts outside the CDR3, is GAGVSQSPRYKVAKRGQDVALRCDPISGHVSLFWYQQALGQGPEFLTYFQNEAQLDKSGLPSDRFFAERPEGSVSTLKIQRTQQEDSAVYLCASSYGTGLEETQYFGPGTRLLVL.

Note on this clone: The identical CDR3 is also encoded by other nucleotide sequences in the sample. The chain couples TRBV5-1 to TRBJ2-7; D is uncertain. Trimming pared 0 bases from V and 0 bases from J, leaving 7 bases between. CDR1 SGHRS and CDR2 YFSETQ come from the germline V gene. CDR3 length: 14 residues. The CDR3 protein is CASSLVGSSYEQYF. CDR3 sequence (DNA): TGCGCCAGCAGCTTGGTGGGCAGCTCCTACGAGCAGTACTTC.